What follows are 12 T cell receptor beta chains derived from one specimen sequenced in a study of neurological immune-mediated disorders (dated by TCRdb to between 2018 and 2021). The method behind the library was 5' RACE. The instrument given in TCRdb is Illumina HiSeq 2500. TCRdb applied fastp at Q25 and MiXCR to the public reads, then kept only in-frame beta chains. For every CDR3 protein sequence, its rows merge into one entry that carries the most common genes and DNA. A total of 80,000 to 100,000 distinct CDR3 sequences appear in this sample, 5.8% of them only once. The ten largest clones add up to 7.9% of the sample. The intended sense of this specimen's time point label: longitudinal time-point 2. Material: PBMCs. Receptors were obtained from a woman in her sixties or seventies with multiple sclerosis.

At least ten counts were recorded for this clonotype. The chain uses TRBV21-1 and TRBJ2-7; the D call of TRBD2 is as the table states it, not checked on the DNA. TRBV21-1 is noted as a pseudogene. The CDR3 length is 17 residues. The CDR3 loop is CASSKVGRGGSSYEQYF. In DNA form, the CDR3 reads TGTGCCAGCAGCAAAGTAGGGCGGGGGGGCTCCTCCTACGAGCAGTACTTC.

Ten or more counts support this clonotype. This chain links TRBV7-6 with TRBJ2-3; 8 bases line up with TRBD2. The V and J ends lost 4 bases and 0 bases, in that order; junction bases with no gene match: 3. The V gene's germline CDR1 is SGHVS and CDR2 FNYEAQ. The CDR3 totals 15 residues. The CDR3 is CASSSTSVSTDTQYF. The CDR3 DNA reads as TGTGCCAGCAGCTCGACTAGCGTTAGCACAGATACGCAGTATTTT. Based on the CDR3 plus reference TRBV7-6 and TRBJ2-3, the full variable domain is GAGVSQSPRYKVTKRGQDVALRCDPISGHVSLYWYRQALGQGPEFLTYFNYEAQQDKSGLPNDRFSAERPEGSISTLTIQRTEQRDSAMYRCASSSTSVSTDTQYFGPGTRLTVL.

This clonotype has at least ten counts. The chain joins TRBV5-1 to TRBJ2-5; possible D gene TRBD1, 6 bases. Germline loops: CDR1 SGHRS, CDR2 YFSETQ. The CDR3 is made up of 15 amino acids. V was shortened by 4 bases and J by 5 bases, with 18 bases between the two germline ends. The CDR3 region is CASSAGTTSVETQYF. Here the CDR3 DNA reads TGCGCCAGCAGCGCTGGGACAACGTCTGTGGAGACCCAGTACTTC.

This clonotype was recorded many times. The CDR3 coding sequence is TGTGCCAGTAGTTTCTCCAGTGACGAGCAGTACTTC. Protein: CASSFSSDEQYF. This chain links TRBV19 with TRBJ2-7, with D hard to call. There are 12 residues in the CDR3. The V gene's germline CDR1 is LNHDA and CDR2 SQIVND (reference sequence). The V end lost 5 bases, the J end lost 5 bases, and 10 bases lay between the germline ends.

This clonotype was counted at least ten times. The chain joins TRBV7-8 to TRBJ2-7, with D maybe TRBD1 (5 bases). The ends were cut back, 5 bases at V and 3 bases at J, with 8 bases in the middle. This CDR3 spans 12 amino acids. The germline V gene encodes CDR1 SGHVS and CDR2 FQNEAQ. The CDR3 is CASSPQVYEQYF. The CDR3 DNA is TGTGCCAGCAGCCCACAGGTCTACGAGCAGTACTTC.

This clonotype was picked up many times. The CDR3 protein is CASSTDGGKDGYTF. CDR3 coding DNA: TGCGCCAGCAGCACGGACGGCGGGAAGGATGGCTACACCTTC. The chain recombines TRBV5-1 with TRBJ1-2; no reliable D call. Trimming stripped 4 bases from V and 6 bases from J, with 16 bases between. Germline lookup yields CDR1 SGHRS and CDR2 YFSETQ. This CDR3 is built from 14 residues.

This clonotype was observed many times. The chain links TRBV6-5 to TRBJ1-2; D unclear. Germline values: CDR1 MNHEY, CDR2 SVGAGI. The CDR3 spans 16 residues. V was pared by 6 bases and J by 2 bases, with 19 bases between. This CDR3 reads CASSRREDQYNYGYTF. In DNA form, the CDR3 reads TGTGCCAGCAGCAGGAGGGAGGACCAATACAACTATGGCTACACCTTC.

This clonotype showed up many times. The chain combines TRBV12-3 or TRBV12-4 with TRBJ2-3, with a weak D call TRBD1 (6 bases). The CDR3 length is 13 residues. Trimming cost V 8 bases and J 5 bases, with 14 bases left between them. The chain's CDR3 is CASGGPIGDTQYF. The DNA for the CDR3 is TGTGCCAGCGGGGGCCCCATCGGAGATACGCAGTATTTT.

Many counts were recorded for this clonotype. In nucleotides, the CDR3 is TGTGCCAGCAGCTTAGTCCAGGGGAAAGATACGCAGTATTTT. Translated: CASSLVQGKDTQYF. The chain carries TRBV7-9 and TRBJ2-3, with a weak D call TRBD1 (6 bases). CDR3 size: 14 residues. The germline V gene has CDR1 SEHNR and CDR2 FQNEAQ (reference sequence). V dropped 1 base and J dropped 5 bases, with 10 bases sitting between them.

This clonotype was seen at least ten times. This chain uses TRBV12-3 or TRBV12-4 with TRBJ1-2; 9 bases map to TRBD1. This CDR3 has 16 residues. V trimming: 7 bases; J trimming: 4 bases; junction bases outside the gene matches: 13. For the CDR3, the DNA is TGTGCCAGCATTGGGGGACAGGGCCGTCATTCCTATGGCTACACCTTC. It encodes CASIGGQGRHSYGYTF.

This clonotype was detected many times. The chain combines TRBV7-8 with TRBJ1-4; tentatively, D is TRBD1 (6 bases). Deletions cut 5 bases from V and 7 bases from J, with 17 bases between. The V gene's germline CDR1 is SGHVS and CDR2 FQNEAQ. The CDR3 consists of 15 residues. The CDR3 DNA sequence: TGTGCCAGCAGCGACGACAGGATTGACGGTGAAAAACTGTTTTTT. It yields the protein CASSDDRIDGEKLFF. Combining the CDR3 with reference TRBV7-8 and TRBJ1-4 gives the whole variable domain GAGVSQSPRYKVAKRGQDVALRCDPISGHVSLFWYQQALGQGPEFLTYFQNEAQLDKSGLPSDRFFAERPEGSVSTLKIQRTQQEDSAVYLCASSDDRIDGEKLFFGSGTQLSVL.

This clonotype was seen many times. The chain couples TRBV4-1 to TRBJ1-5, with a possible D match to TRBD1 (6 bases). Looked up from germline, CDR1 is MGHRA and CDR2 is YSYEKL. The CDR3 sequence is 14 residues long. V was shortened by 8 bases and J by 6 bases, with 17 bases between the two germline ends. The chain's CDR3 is CASRTDSWGQPQHF. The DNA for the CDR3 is TGCGCCAGCCGGACAGACAGCTGGGGTCAGCCCCAGCATTTT.